The 15 T cell receptor beta chains below all came from one sample that was sequenced in a study of T cell changes during pregnancy in multiple sclerosis. Repertoires were generated with immunoSEQ multiplex PCR, while TCRdb's copy carries only in-frame clones and drops some. The sample has tens of thousands of clones, roughly 88% seen once. Sequencing used peripheral blood, obtained in the third trimester of pregnancy. The receptors were sampled from a female donor with multiple sclerosis, enrolled in a pregnancy study.

This chain connects TRBV5-4 to TRBJ2-3, with 15 bases lining up with TRBD2. Trimming removed 4 bases from V and 4 bases from J; junction bases left unmatched: 4. The CDR3 spans 16 residues. Germline V CDR1 and CDR2: SGHNT, YYREEE (reference sequence). The CDR3 loop reads CASSRTSGGAADTQYF. The CDR3 DNA sequence: TGTGCCAGCAGCCGGACTAGCGGGGGGGCCGCAGATACGCAGTATTTT.

V and J are TRBV15 and TRBJ1-2; TRBD1 agrees at 8 bases. Germline values: CDR1 LNHNV, CDR2 YYDKDF (reference sequence). The CDR3 extends over 14 amino acids. V was clipped by 5 bases and J by 5 bases; unmatched bases: 7. The CDR3 region is CATSAGTGIYGYTF. CDR3 nucleotides: TGTGCCACCAGCGCCGGGACAGGCATATATGGCTACACCTTC.

The V call is TRBV6-5, the J call TRBJ1-2; D is perhaps TRBD1 (5 bases). Trimming stripped 1 base from V and 5 bases from J, with 11 bases between. The V gene's germline CDR1 is MNHEY and CDR2 SVGAGI. The CDR3 runs 14 residues. DNA for the CDR3: TGTGCCAGCAGTTACTGGGAGGGGCATTATGGCTACACCTTC. This gives the protein CASSYWEGHYGYTF.

This rearrangement joins TRBV6-4 to TRBJ2-1, with D perhaps TRBD1 (6 bases). Between the trimmed V and J ends, which lost 6 bases and 0 bases, there was a span of 15 bases. Germline V gene data show CDR1 as MRHNA and CDR2 as SNTAGT. CDR3 length equals 16 residues. CDR3 amino acids: CASRPDRLSSYNEQFF. In DNA form, the CDR3 reads TGTGCCAGCAGACCAGACAGGTTAAGCTCCTACAATGAGCAGTTCTTC.

The genes are TRBV19 and TRBJ1-5; D is undetermined. The CDR3 consists of 14 residues. With 5 bases removed from V and 3 bases from J, the gap between germline ends came to 11 bases. Looked up from germline, CDR1 is LNHDA and CDR2 is SQIVND (reference sequence). In nucleotides, the CDR3 is TGTGCCAGTAGTCTCGACACGTTCAATCAGCCCCAGCATTTT. Translating gives CASSLDTFNQPQHF.

CDR3 nucleotides: TGTGCCAGCAGCTTAATGACTGACAATGAGCAGTTCTTC. Translating gives CASSLMTDNEQFF. This rearrangement joins TRBV11-3 to TRBJ2-1; D not certain. Germline values: CDR1 SGHNT, CDR2 YENEEA. With 2 bases removed from V and 5 bases from J, the gap between germline ends came to 7 bases. This CDR3 is built from 13 residues.

This clone was counted once. The chain links TRBV29-1 to TRBJ1-1; TRBD1 aligns across 9 bases. The CDR3 consists of 13 residues. Germline loops: CDR1 SQVTM, CDR2 ANQGSEA. Germline trimming cut 7 bases from V and 0 bases from J; bases unmatched to any gene: 3. Here the CDR3 reads CSAGTGMNTEAFF. DNA for the CDR3: TGCAGCGCAGGGACAGGGATGAACACTGAAGCTTTCTTT.

This chain links TRBV30 with TRBJ1-3, with a possible D match to TRBD1 (5 bases). Trimming cost V 5 bases and J 0 bases, with 11 bases left between them. The CDR3 is made up of 14 amino acids. Germline CDR1 reads GTSNPN; CDR2 reads SVGIG (reference sequence). The CDR3, as DNA: TGTGCCTGGCAGAAGGGGCACTCTGGAAACACCATATATTTT. Encoded protein: CAWQKGHSGNTIYF.

V gene TRBV5-1 combines with J gene TRBJ2-3; 9 positions agree with TRBD1. This CDR3 spans 14 amino acids. Germline assignment: CDR1 SGHRS and CDR2 YFSETQ. Trimming cost V 0 bases and J 4 bases; bases outside gene matches: 0. CDR3 sequence: CASSLGTGADTQYF. Here the CDR3 DNA reads TGCGCCAGCAGCTTGGGGACAGGGGCAGATACGCAGTATTTT.

The chain employs TRBV10-3 and TRBJ2-3, with 9 bases aligning to TRBD2. Germline V gene sequence: CDR1 ENHRY, CDR2 SYGVKD. The CDR3 covers 14 residues. Trimming cost V 6 bases and J 4 bases; bases outside gene matches: 5. For the CDR3, the DNA is TGTGCCATCAGCGCGGGGGGGTGGGCAGATACGCAGTATTTT. Translating it yields CAISAGGWADTQYF.

The chain uses TRBV5-4 and TRBJ1-1; 7 bases align to TRBD1. The length of the CDR3 is 15 residues. Germline V gene lookup returns CDR1 SGHNT and CDR2 YYREEE (reference sequence). V dropped 6 bases and J dropped 0; count of bases not matched to a gene: 8. The CDR3 is CASILWDSMNTEAFF. The CDR3 coding sequence is TGTGCCAGCATCCTATGGGACAGCATGAACACTGAAGCTTTCTTT.

V is TRBV7-8 and J is TRBJ2-7, with TRBD2 matching 9 bases. The CDR3 spans 15 residues. CDR1 and CDR2 (germline): SGHVS, FQNEAQ. V lost 3 bases and J lost 7; bases outside the gene matches: 10. In DNA, the CDR3 is TGTGCCAGCAGCTTTAGAGTAGCGGGGGCGGGGGAGCAGTACTTC. Protein sequence: CASSFRVAGAGEQYF.

V gene TRBV10-1 combines with J gene TRBJ2-3, with TRBD2 identical over 9 bases. J lost 2 bases, V lost 4 bases, and 19 bases had no gene match. In germline, CDR1 is WNHNN, CDR2 SYGVQD (reference sequence). There are 20 residues in the CDR3. CDR3 residues: CASSGGAGGPGGLSTDTQYF. The CDR3 DNA is TGCGCCAGCAGTGGGGGAGCGGGGGGCCCTGGGGGATTGTCCACAGATACGCAGTATTTT.

The chain is built from TRBV7-9 and TRBJ2-5; D might be TRBD2 (5 bases). Germline V gene lookup returns CDR1 SEHNR and CDR2 FQNEAQ (reference sequence). The V and J ends lost 2 bases and 2 bases respectively, with 12 bases between them. The CDR3 is made up of 15 amino acids. For the CDR3, the DNA is TGTGCCAGCAGCTTACTCCGGGGAATACAAGAGACCCAGTACTTC. This translates into CASSLLRGIQETQYF.

A word on this clone: Other DNA sequences within the sample encode an identical CDR3. J is TRBJ1-2 and V is TRBV4-2, with 7 positions matching TRBD1. Germline V gives CDR1 LGHNA, CDR2 YNFKEQ. V dropped 1 base and J dropped 3; count of bases not matched to a gene: 2. The CDR3 sequence is 14 residues long. CDR3: CASSQGDRDYGYTF. CDR3 nucleotide sequence: TGTGCCAGCAGCCAAGGCGACAGGGACTATGGCTACACCTTC.